The present entry profiles one T cell receptor (beta chain) with its context. This sample is drawn from a study of blood T cell repertoires in COVID-19. In the study overall: Material from acute and convalescent COVID-19 was sourced from the United States, Italy and Spain.

The Seattle patients joined while their infection was active and were tracked longitudinally afterward. The CDR3 consists of 14 residues. From germline, CDR1 is LNHNV and CDR2 YYDKDF (reference sequence). V dropped 0 bases and J dropped 3 bases, with 6 bases sitting between them. As originally analysed: Estimation of nucleated cell counts relied on the amplification of reference gene primers. Assay: immunoSEQ multiplex PCR; the TCRdb copy retains only in-frame clones and omits some. V and J calls plus clone size are reproduced from that table; the DNA served to infer D and trimming. The sample contains about 300,000 clones, just under 90% of which appear only once.

This TCR was sampled from a woman aged 25-40 years with COVID-19, enrolled during active disease. The sequenced sample consisted of peripheral blood. The chain uses TRBV15 and TRBJ1-3; D might be TRBD1 (5 bases). CDR3 in DNA: TGTGCCACCAGCAGAGACAGGGTTGGAAACACCATATATTTT. Protein product: CATSRDRVGNTIYF.